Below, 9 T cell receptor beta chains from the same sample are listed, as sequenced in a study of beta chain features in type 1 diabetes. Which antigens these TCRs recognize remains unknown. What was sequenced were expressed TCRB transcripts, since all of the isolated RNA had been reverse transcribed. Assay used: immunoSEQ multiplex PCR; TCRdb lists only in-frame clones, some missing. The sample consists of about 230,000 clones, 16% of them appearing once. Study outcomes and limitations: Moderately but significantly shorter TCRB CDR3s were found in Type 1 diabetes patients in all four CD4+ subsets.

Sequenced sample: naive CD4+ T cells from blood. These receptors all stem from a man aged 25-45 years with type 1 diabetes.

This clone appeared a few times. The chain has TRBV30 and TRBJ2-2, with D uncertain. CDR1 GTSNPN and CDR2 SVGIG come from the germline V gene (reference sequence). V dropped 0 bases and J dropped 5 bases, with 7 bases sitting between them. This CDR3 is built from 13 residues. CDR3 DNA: TGTGCCTGGAGTGTTTGGGGAACCGGGGAGCTGTTTTTT. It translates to CAWSVWGTGELFF.

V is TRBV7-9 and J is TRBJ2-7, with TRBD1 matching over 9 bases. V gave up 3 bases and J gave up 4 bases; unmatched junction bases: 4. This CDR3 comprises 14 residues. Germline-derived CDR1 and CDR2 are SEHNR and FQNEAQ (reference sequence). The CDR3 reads CASSFGQGIYEQYF. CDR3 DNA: TGTGCCAGCAGCTTCGGACAGGGGATATACGAGCAGTACTTC.

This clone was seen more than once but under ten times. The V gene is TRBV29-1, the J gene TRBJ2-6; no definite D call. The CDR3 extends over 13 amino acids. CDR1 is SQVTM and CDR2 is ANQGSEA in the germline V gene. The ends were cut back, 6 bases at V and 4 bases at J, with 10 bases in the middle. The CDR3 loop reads CSVKAQGANVLTF. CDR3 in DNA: TGCAGCGTCAAGGCTCAGGGGGCCAACGTCCTGACTTTC.

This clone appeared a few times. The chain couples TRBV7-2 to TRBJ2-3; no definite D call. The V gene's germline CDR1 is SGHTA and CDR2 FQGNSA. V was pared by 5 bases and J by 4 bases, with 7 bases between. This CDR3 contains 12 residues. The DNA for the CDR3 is TGTGCCAGCAGCCAATCCGCAGATACGCAGTATTTT. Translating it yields CASSQSADTQYF.

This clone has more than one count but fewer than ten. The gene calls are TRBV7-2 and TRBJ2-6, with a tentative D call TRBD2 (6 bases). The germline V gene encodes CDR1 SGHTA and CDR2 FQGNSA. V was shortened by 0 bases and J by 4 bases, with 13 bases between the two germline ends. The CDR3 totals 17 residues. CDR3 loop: CASSLAFPGVGANVLTF. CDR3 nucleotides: TGTGCCAGCAGCTTAGCGTTCCCGGGGGTCGGGGCCAACGTCCTGACTTTC.

The CDR3 region is CASSIRPSSGSRDNEQFF. The DNA for the CDR3 is TGCGCCAGCAGCATCCGCCCCTCTAGCGGGAGTCGGGACAATGAGCAGTTCTTC. The chain has TRBV5-1 and TRBJ2-1, with 10 positions matching TRBD2. J lost 5 bases, V lost 4 bases, and 15 bases had no gene match. CDR1 is SGHRS and CDR2 is YFSETQ in the germline V gene. There are 18 residues in the CDR3.

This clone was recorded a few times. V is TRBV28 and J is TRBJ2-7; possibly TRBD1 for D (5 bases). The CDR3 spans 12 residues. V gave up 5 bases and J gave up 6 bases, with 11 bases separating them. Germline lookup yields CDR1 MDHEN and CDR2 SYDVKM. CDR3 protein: CASSPDSPEQYF. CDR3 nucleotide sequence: TGTGCCAGCAGTCCAGACAGTCCCGAGCAGTACTTC.

The CDR3 is CASSITQGAFYEQYF. CDR3 bases: TGTGCCAGCAGTATCACACAGGGAGCCTTCTACGAGCAGTACTTC. The J gene is TRBJ2-7, the V gene TRBV28; maybe TRBD1 (6 bases). V lost 5 bases and J 3 bases, leaving 17 bases between the germline ends. In germline, CDR1 is MDHEN, CDR2 SYDVKM. This CDR3 has 15 residues.

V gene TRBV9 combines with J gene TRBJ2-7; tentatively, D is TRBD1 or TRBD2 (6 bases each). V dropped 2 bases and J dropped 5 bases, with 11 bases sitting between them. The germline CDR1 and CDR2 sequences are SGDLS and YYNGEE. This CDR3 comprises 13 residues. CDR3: CASSVRGVNEQYF. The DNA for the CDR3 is TGTGCCAGCAGCGTGAGGGGGGTCAACGAGCAGTACTTC.